This is a list of T cell receptor beta chains from one sample in a study of T cells after yellow fever vaccination. From the 5' RACE reads, TCRdb called clonotypes with MiXCR, one entry per CDR3 protein. Altogether around 600,000 distinct CDR3 sequences are present, over 9% being singletons, with the ten largest covering 15%. This material consisted of PBMCs, taken on the day of the yellow fever booster vaccination. The receptor source for this set is a man aged 30 to 45 who received the YFV17D yellow fever vaccine. The conserved cysteine and the conserved F or W are not part of the CDR3 here.

V gene,J gene,CDR3 protein
TRBV20-1,TRBJ2-7,SAPLKTGEQY
TRBV5-1,TRBJ2-1,VSSGTSGAYNEQF
TRBV21-1,TRBJ2-1,ASSNRGGGNNEQF
TRBV20-1,TRBJ1-1,SARAPGEGAF
TRBV6-1,TRBJ1-1,ASRTGTLGLNTEAF
TRBV7-8,TRBJ1-1,ASSLVSGVVRTEAF
TRBV20-1,TRBJ2-3,SVGAPSGNTDTQY
TRBV7-2,TRBJ2-7,ASSSQGESYEQY
TRBV4-3,TRBJ2-7,ASSQERGGSYEQY
TRBV29-1,TRBJ2-5,SVAATIQETQY
TRBV10-3,TRBJ1-1,AIKGDRRNSEAF
TRBV7-8,TRBJ2-1,ASSFRDANEQF
TRBV7-2,TRBJ2-2,ASSSRTGWAGELF
TRBV11-2,TRBJ2-1,ASSSPGRGLAGGPYNEQF
TRBV10-2,TRBJ2-1,ASSDSARRTEQF
TRBV5-1,TRBJ2-3,ASSLDGERGTDTQY
TRBV5-1,TRBJ2-1,ASSLGGWTFNNEQF
TRBV12-3/TRBV12-4,TRBJ2-3,ASSSASGIQDTQY
TRBV21-1,TRBJ1-5,ASRPWGSRSNQPQH
TRBV4-3,TRBJ2-2,ASSQGVLRTGELF
TRBV5-1,TRBJ2-1,ASSFTSPGPYNEQF
TRBV24-1,TRBJ1-1,ATGGPKNTEAF
TRBV5-1,TRBJ2-3,ASSSTLGLAGS
TRBV20-1,TRBJ2-7,SATPGVSYEQY
TRBV20-1,TRBJ2-1,SAHGTSYNEQF
TRBV27,TRBJ2-6,ASSLRLSGANVLT
TRBV20-1,TRBJ2-7,RAGGGVAEQY
TRBV5-4,TRBJ2-3,ASKEGSTDTQY
TRBV18,TRBJ2-2,ASSPYTLPGELF
TRBV20-1,TRBJ2-1,SAREVARDYNEQF
TRBV12-3/TRBV12-4,TRBJ1-2,ASTSFGGQGYYGYT
TRBV6-1,TRBJ2-5,ASRPSKAVAKTQY
TRBV9,TRBJ2-2,ASSVVTGELF
TRBV6-2/TRBV6-3,TRBJ2-1,ASSYGAGGLYNEQF
TRBV10-3,TRBJ1-4,AISEGAEKLF
TRBV7-2,TRBJ1-1,ASSLAFGGTEGAF
TRBV7-3,TRBJ2-3,ASSSGTGSQY
TRBV7-9,TRBJ2-3,ASSPGTLYVDTQY
TRBV11-2,TRBJ2-2,ASGTRQGPGELF
TRBV20-1,TRBJ2-3,SATTLGGNTENTQY
TRBV5-1,TRBJ2-7,ASSSQVGGDYEQY
TRBV5-6,TRBJ1-5,AGPNDFSNQPQH
TRBV5-1,TRBJ2-5,ASSKLAGEETQY
TRBV25-1,TRBJ2-5,ASSGQGFGETQY
TRBV6-2/TRBV6-3,TRBJ2-1,ASSYLAGINEQF
TRBV9,TRBJ2-1,ASSSTVASYNEQF
TRBV3-1,TRBJ1-1,ASSQRQENTEAF
TRBV6-1,TRBJ2-5,ASSFKGGADQETQY
TRBV7-2,TRBJ2-4,ASSPGLAAQNIQY
TRBV6-2/TRBV6-3,TRBJ1-1,ASSYSTSRDRGGGYVNTEAF
TRBV14,TRBJ2-3,ASSQDTAGGPADTQY